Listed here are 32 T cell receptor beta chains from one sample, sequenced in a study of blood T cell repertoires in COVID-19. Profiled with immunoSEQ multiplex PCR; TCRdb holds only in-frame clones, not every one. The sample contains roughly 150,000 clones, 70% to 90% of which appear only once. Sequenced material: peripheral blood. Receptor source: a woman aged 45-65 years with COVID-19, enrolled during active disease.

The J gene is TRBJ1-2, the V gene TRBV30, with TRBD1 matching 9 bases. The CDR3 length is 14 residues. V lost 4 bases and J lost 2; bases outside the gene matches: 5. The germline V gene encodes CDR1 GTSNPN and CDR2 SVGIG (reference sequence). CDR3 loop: CAWTRGQGNYGYTF. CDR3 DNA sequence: TGTGCCTGGACAAGAGGACAGGGGAACTATGGCTACACCTTC. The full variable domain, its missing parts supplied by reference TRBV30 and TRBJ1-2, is SQTIHQWPATLVQPVGSPLSLECTVEGTSNPNLYWYRQAAGRGLQLLFYSVGIGQISSEVPQNLSASRPQDRQFILSSKKLLLSDSGFYLCAWTRGQGNYGYTFGSGTRLTVV.

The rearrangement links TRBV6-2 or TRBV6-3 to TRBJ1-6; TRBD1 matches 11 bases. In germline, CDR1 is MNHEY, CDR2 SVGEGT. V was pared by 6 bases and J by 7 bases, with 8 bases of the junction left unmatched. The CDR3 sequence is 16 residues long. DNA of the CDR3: TGTGCCAGCAGCCCTGGGGACAGGGGGACCAATTCACCCCTCCACTTT. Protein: CASSPGDRGTNSPLHF.

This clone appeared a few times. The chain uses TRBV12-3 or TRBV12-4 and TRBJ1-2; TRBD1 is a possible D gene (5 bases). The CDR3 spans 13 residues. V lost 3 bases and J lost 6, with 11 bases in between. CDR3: CASSFRAFNGYTF. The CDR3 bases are TGTGCCAGCAGTTTCAGGGCGTTCAATGGCTACACCTTC.

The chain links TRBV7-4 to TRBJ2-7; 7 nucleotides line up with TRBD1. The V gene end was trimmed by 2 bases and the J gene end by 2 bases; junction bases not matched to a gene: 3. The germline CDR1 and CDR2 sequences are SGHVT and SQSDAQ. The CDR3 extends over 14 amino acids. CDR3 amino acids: CASSLLTGTYEQYF. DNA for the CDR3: TGTGCCAGCAGCTTATTGACAGGGACCTACGAGCAGTACTTC.

CDR3 bases: TGTGCCAATGGGGGTGACAGGGGCCGGGATCTGTACTTC. Translation gives CANGGDRGRDLYF. The chain is built from TRBV7-2 and TRBJ2-4; 8 nucleotides line up with TRBD1. This CDR3 is 13 amino acids long. Germline-derived CDR1 and CDR2 are SGHTA and FQGNSA. V dropped 10 bases and J dropped 15; count of bases not matched to a gene: 17.

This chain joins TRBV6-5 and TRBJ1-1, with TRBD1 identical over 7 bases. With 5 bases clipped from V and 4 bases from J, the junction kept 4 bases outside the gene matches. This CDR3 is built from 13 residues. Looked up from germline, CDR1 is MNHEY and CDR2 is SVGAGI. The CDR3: CASSTGETTEAFF. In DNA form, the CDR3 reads TGTGCCAGCAGTACAGGGGAGACCACTGAAGCTTTCTTT.

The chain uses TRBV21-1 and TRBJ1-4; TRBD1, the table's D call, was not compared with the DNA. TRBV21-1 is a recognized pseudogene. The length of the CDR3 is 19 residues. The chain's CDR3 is CASSKMPRRGRKANEKLFF. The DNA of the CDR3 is TGTGCCAGCAGCAAGATGCCTAGGAGGGGGCGAAAGGCTAATGAAAAACTGTTTTTT.

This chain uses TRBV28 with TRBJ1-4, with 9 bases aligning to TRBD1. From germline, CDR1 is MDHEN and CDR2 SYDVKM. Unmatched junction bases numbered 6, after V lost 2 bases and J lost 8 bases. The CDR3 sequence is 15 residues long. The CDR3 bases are TGTGCCAGCAGTTTAGAAGGGACAGGGAGGGAAAAACTGTTTTTT. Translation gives CASSLEGTGREKLFF.

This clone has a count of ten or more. This chain's CDR3 is CASSLGGDSRPQHF. CDR3 in DNA: TGTGCCAGCAGCTTAGGTGGGGACTCCCGGCCCCAGCATTTT. The V and J genes are TRBV7-9 and TRBJ1-5; perhaps TRBD1 as D (5 bases). V was shortened by 1 base and J by 9 bases, with 13 bases between the two germline ends. CDR1 is SEHNR, CDR2 FQNEAQ, per germline (reference sequence). The CDR3 is made up of 14 amino acids.

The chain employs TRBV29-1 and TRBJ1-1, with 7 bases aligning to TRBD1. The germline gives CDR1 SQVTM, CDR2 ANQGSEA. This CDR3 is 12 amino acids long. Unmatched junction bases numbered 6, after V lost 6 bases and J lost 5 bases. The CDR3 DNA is TGCAGCGTCACACAGGGGAAGACTGAAGCTTTCTTT. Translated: CSVTQGKTEAFF.

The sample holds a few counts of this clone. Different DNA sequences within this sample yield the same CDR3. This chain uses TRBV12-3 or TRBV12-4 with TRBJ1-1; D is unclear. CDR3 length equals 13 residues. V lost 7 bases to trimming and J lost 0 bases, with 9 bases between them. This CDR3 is CASIQAMNTEAFF. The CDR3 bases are TGTGCCAGCATTCAGGCTATGAACACTGAAGCTTTCTTT.

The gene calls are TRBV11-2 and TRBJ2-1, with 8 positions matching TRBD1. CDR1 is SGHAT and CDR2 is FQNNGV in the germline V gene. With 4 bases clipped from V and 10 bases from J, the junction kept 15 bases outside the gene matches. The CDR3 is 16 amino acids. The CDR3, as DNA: TGTGCCAGCAGCTCCTCCCAGGGGGCGCCAATTAGGGAGCAGTTCTTC. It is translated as CASSSSQGAPIREQFF.

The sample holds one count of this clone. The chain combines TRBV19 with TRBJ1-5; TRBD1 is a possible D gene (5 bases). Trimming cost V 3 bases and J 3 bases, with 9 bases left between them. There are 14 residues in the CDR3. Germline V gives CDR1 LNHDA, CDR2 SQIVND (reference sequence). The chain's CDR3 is CASSMQGNNQPQHF. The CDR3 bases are TGTGCCAGTAGTATGCAGGGCAACAATCAGCCCCAGCATTTT.

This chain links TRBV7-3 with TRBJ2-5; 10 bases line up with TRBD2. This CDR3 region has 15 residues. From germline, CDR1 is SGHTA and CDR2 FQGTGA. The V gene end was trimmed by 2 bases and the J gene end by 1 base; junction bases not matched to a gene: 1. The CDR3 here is CASSLLAGVQETQYF. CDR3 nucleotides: TGTGCCAGCAGCTTACTAGCGGGGGTCCAAGAGACCCAGTACTTC.

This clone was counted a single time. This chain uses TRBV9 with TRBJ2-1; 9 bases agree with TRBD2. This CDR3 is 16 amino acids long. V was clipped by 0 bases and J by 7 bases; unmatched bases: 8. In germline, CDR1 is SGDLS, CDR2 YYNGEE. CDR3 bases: TGTGCCAGCAGCGTAGAAGGGCGGGGGGGTTCGAATGAGCAGTTCTTC. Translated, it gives CASSVEGRGGSNEQFF.

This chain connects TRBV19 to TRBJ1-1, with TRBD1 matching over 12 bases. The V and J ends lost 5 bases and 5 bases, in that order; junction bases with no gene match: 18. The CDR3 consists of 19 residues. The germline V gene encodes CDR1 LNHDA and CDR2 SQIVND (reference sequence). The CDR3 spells CASSFRAPGQGASGTEAFF. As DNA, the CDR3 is TGTGCCAGTAGTTTCAGAGCTCCGGGACAGGGGGCTTCGGGAACTGAAGCTTTCTTT.

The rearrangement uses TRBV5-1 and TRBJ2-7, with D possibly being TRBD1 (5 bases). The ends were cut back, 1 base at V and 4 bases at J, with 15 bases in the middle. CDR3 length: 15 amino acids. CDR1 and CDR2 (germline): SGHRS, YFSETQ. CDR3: CASSLYAGQIYEQYF. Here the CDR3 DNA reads TGCGCCAGCAGCTTGTACGCAGGGCAAATTTACGAGCAGTACTTC.

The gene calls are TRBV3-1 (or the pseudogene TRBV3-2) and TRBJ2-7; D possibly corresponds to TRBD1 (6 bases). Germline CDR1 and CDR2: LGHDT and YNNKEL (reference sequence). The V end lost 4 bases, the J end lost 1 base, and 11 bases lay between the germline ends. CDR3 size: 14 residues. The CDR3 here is CASSLTGFSYEQYF. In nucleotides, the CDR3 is TGTGCCAGCAGCCTTACAGGGTTTTCCTACGAGCAGTACTTC.

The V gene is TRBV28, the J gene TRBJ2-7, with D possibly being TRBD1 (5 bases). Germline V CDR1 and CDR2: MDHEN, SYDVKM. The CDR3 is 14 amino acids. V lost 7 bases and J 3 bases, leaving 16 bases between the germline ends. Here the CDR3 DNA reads TGTGCCAGCAACAACCCTCTTAGGGGCTACGAGCAGTACTTC. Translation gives CASNNPLRGYEQYF.

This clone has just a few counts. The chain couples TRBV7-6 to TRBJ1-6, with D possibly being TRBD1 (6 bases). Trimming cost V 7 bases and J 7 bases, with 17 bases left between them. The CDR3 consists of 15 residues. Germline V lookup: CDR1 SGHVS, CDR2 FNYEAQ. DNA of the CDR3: TGTGCCAGCACCCCCGTACAGGGATCGAATTCACCCCTCCACTTT. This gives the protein CASTPVQGSNSPLHF.

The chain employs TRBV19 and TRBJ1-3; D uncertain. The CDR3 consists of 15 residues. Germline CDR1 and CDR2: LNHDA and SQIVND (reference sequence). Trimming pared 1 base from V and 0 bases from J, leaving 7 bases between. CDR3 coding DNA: TGTGCCAGTAGTATAGGGGCGAGCTCTGGAAACACCATATATTTT. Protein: CASSIGASSGNTIYF.

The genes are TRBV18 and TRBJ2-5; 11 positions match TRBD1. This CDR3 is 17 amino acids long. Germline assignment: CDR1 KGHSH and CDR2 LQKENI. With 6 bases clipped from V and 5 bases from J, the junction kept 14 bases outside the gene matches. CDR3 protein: CASSSSKGQGALETQYF. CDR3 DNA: TGTGCCAGCTCCTCCTCGAAAGGACAGGGGGCATTGGAGACCCAGTACTTC.

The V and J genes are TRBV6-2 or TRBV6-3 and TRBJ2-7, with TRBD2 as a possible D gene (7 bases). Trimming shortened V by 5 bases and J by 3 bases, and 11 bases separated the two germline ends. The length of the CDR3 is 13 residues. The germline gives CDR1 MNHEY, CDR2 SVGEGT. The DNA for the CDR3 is TGTGCCAGCAGTAAGCGGGACATCTACGAGCAGTACTTC. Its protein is CASSKRDIYEQYF.

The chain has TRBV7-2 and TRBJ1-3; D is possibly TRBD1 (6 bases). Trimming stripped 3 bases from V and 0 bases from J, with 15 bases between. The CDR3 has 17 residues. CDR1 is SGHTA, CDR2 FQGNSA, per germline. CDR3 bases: TGTGCCAGCAGCTTCTCTACTACAGGGTCCTCTGGAAACACCATATATTTT. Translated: CASSFSTTGSSGNTIYF. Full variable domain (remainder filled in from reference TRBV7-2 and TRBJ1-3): GAGVSQSPSNKVTEKGKDVELRCDPISGHTALYWYRQSLGQGLEFLIYFQGNSAPDKSGLPSDRFSAERTGGSVSTLTIQRTQQEDSAVYLCASSFSTTGSSGNTIYFGEGSWLTVV.

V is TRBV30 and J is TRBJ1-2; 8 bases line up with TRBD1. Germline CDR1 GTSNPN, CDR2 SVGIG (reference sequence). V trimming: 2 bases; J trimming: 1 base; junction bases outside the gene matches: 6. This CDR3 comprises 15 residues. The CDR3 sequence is CAWSLGQGGNYGYTF. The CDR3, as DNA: TGTGCCTGGAGTTTAGGACAGGGAGGTAACTATGGCTACACCTTC.

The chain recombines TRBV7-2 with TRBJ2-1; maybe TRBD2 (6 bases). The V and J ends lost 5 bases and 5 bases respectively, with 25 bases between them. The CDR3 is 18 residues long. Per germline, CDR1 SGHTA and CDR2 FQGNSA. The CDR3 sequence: CASSPSYGGVPRHNEQFF. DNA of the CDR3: TGTGCCAGCAGCCCCAGTTATGGCGGGGTCCCCCGCCACAATGAGCAGTTCTTC. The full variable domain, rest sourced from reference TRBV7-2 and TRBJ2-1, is GAGVSQSPSNKVTEKGKDVELRCDPISGHTALYWYRQSLGQGLEFLIYFQGNSAPDKSGLPSDRFSAERTGGSVSTLTIQRTQQEDSAVYLCASSPSYGGVPRHNEQFFGPGTRLTVL.

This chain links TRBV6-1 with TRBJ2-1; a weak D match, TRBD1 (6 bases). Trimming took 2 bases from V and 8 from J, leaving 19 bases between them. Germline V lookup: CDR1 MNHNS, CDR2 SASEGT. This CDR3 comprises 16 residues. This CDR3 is CASSESQGLHQDEQFF. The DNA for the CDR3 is TGTGCCAGCAGTGAATCCCAGGGGCTCCACCAGGATGAGCAGTTCTTC.

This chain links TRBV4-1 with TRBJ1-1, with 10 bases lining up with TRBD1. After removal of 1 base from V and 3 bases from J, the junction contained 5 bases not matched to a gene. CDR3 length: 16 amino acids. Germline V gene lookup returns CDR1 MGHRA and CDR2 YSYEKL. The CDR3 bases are TGCGCCAGCAGCCAAGTGACAGGGGGCGATTACACTGAAGCTTTCTTT. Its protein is CASSQVTGGDYTEAFF.

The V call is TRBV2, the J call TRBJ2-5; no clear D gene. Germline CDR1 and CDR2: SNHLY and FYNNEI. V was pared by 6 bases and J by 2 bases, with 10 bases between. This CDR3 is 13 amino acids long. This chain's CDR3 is CASSRGPQETQYF. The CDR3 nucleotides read TGTGCCAGCAGCCGAGGTCCTCAAGAGACCCAGTACTTC. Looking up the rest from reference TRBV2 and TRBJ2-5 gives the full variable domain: EPEVTQTPSHQVTQMGQEVILRCVPISNHLYFYWYRQILGQKVEFLVSFYNNEISEKSEIFDDQFSVERPDGSNFTLKIRSTKLEDSAMYFCASSRGPQETQYFGPGTRLLVL.

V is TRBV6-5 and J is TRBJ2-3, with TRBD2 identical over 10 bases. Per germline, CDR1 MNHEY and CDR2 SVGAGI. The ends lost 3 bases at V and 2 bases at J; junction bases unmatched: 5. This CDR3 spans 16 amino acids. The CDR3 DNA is TGTGCCAGCAGTTATAACCTAGCGGGGGACACAGATACGCAGTATTTT. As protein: CASSYNLAGDTDTQYF.

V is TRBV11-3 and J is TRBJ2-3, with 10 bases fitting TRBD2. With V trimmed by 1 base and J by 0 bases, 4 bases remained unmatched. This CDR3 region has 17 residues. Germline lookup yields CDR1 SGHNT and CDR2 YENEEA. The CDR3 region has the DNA TGTGCCAGCAGCTTAGGAGCGGGGGGGCCAAGCACAGATACGCAGTATTTT. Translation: CASSLGAGGPSTDTQYF.

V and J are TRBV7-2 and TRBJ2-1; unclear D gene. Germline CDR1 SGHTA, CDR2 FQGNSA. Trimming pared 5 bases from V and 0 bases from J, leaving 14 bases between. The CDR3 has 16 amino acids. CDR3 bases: TGTGCCAGCAGCCCTCTTTTGGGCAACTCCTACAATGAGCAGTTCTTC. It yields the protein CASSPLLGNSYNEQFF.